The sequence of this T cell receptor (beta chain) was determined in a study of graft-versus-host responses after intestinal transplantation. Study-level background: Anti-thymocyte globulin induction, then tacrolimus and steroids for about three years, went to all recipients. Study-level results: Within allografts, high graft-versus-host to host-versus-graft clonal ratios were seen among patients with graft-donor T cell macrochimerism. GvH clones detected in recipient marrow included some appearing first in ileum or blood.

Data came from immunoSEQ multiplex PCR; TCRdb stores just in-frame clones and leaves some out. The table has around 30,000 clones, roughly 83% seen once. The germline V gene has CDR1 SGHRS and CDR2 YFSETQ. V was shortened by 2 bases and J by 0 bases, with 5 bases between the two germline ends. The CDR3 is made up of 13 amino acids. This clone was seen just once. Its cognate antigen is unknown. The origin of this receptor is a human patient who received an intestinal transplant, so some T cells may come from the graft donor. The rearrangement links TRBV5-1 to TRBJ1-2; D is unclear. Sequences were derived from PBMCs, sampled roughly 29 days after intestinal transplant. The CDR3 loop is CASSFTANYGYTF. DNA of the CDR3: TGCGCCAGCAGCTTTACAGCTAACTATGGCTACACCTTC.